This T cell receptor (beta chain) was profiled in a study of CD8 T cells in ankylosing spondylitis. Germline-derived CDR1 and CDR2 are SQVTM and ANQGSEA. CDR3 length: 12 residues. V shed 6 bases, J shed 9 bases, and the junction held 5 bases outside the gene matches. This clonotype was counted between two and nine times. MiXCR, applied by TCRdb to the 5' RACE reads, yields one record per CDR3 protein. The repertoire holds about 350,000 distinct CDR3 sequences, with approximately 20% as singletons. The TCR comes from a male donor with ankylosing spondylitis or in good health (not recorded which). The V gene is TRBV29-1, the J gene TRBJ2-4, with 10 bases matching TRBD1. The sequenced sample was blood, either unsorted or a sorted T cell fraction (not recorded which). The CDR3 protein is CSVDRGFGIQYF. Here the CDR3 DNA reads TGCAGCGTGGACAGGGGGTTTGGCATTCAGTACTTC.